The 16 T cell receptor beta chains below were found in one sample sequenced in a study of shared T cell receptors in the human thymus. Assay used: immunoSEQ multiplex PCR; TCRdb lists only in-frame clones, some missing. The sample lists hundreds of thousands of clones, approximately 87% occurring once. The same sample was also studied in work on human thymus T cells.

Sample: thymocytes. These TCRs come from a boy younger than two with a congenital heart defect.

This sequence joins TRBV5-4 and TRBJ2-1; TRBD1 is a possible D gene (6 bases). The CDR3 spans 15 residues. V dropped 5 bases and J dropped 0 bases, with 12 bases sitting between them. Germline V lookup: CDR1 SGHNT, CDR2 YYREEE (reference sequence). The CDR3 bases are TGTGCCAGCAGTCCTACAGGGAGCTCCTACAATGAGCAGTTCTTC. Translating gives CASSPTGSSYNEQFF.

The chain carries TRBV28 and TRBJ2-3; D is ambiguous. The V end was cut by 6 bases, the J end by 5 bases, with 12 bases between. The germline CDR1 and CDR2 sequences are MDHEN and SYDVKM. CDR3 length: 13 amino acids. The CDR3 reads CASRQDSEDTQYF. Written as DNA, the CDR3 is TGTGCCAGCAGACAAGACTCCGAAGATACGCAGTATTTT.

The CDR3 region has the DNA TGTGCCAGCAGCCAAACAAACAGGGCAAGCTATGGCTACACCTTC. Translated: CASSQTNRASYGYTF. This chain connects TRBV7-2 to TRBJ1-2; D possibly corresponds to TRBD1 (6 bases). This CDR3 has 15 residues. V lost 5 bases, J lost 4 bases, and 17 bases lay in between. Germline V gene data show CDR1 as SGHTA and CDR2 as FQGNSA.

J is TRBJ2-3 and V is TRBV7-2; 8 positions match TRBD2. The CDR3 extends over 15 amino acids. With 2 bases clipped from V and 4 bases from J, the junction kept 5 bases outside the gene matches. The germline V gene encodes CDR1 SGHTA and CDR2 FQGNSA. The CDR3 protein is CASSLPAGDPDTQYF. CDR3 sequence (DNA): TGTGCCAGCAGCTTACCAGCGGGGGATCCAGATACGCAGTATTTT.

The chain couples TRBV18 to TRBJ1-5, with unresolved D. Deletions cut 6 bases from V and 1 base from J, with 4 bases between. Per germline, CDR1 KGHSH and CDR2 LQKENI. The CDR3 is made up of 12 amino acids. In DNA form, the CDR3 reads TGTGCCAGCTCCGGGAGCAATCAGCCCCAGCATTTT. Its protein is CASSGSNQPQHF.

The chain employs TRBV4-2 and TRBJ2-7; 9 nucleotides agree with TRBD1. V gave up 1 base and J gave up 4 bases; unmatched junction bases: 2. This CDR3 has 14 amino acids. Germline V CDR1 and CDR2: LGHNA, YNFKEQ. Here the CDR3 DNA reads TGTGCCAGCAGCCAAGGGACAGGGGATTACGAGCAGTACTTC. It specifies CASSQGTGDYEQYF.

This rearrangement joins TRBV11-2 to TRBJ2-1, with D possibly being TRBD2 (6 bases). The CDR3 contains 16 residues. CDR1 SGHAT and CDR2 FQNNGV come from the germline V gene. V lost 0 bases and J 8 bases, leaving 17 bases between the germline ends. The CDR3 region has the DNA TGTGCCAGCAGCTTAGATGACGAGGGAGGACATCATGAGCAGTTCTTC. It yields the protein CASSLDDEGGHHEQFF.

This clone was counted once. This chain joins TRBV4-2 and TRBJ1-1; 8 bases fit TRBD1. V lost 4 bases, J lost 3 bases, and 4 bases stayed unmatched. The germline V gene has CDR1 LGHNA and CDR2 YNFKEQ. The CDR3 length is 14 residues. In DNA, the CDR3 is TGTGCCAGCAGCCCCGGACAGGGTCACACTGAAGCTTTCTTT. Translated: CASSPGQGHTEAFF.

CDR3 DNA: TGCGCCAGCAAGAAGGGCCAGGGGGTTTATGAGCAGTTCTTC. Its translation is CASKKGQGVYEQFF. V gene TRBV5-1 combines with J gene TRBJ2-1; 7 positions agree with TRBD1. CDR3 length: 14 amino acids. The V segment lost 6 bases and the J segment 8 bases; nucleotides outside the gene matches: 11. Germline assignment: CDR1 SGHRS and CDR2 YFSETQ.

This rearrangement joins TRBV5-4 to TRBJ2-2; 11 bases agree with TRBD2. Germline V gene lookup returns CDR1 SGHNT and CDR2 YYREEE (reference sequence). V trimming: 0 bases; J trimming: 4 bases; junction bases outside the gene matches: 11. The CDR3 totals 19 residues. Written as DNA, the CDR3 is TGTGCCAGCAGCTTGGGGGGTAAGGGACTAGCGGAGTTCACCGGGGAGCTGTTTTTT. As protein: CASSLGGKGLAEFTGELFF.

The rearrangement uses TRBV15 and TRBJ2-1, with TRBD2 identical over 10 bases. V lost 4 bases and J lost 3; bases outside the gene matches: 9. Germline V gives CDR1 LNHNV, CDR2 YYDKDF (reference sequence). The CDR3 covers 17 residues. In DNA, the CDR3 is TGTGCCACCAGCATCCTAGCGGGAGCAGGGAACTACAATGAGCAGTTCTTC. It codes for CATSILAGAGNYNEQFF.

The rearrangement links TRBV11-2 to TRBJ2-5; no reliable D call. This CDR3 is built from 14 residues. Trimming removed 2 bases at V and 2 bases at J, with 9 bases between. CDR1 SGHAT and CDR2 FQNNGV come from the germline V gene. CDR3 nucleotide sequence: TGTGCCAGCAGCTTACGGGTCAAGCAAGAGACCCAGTACTTC. This encodes CASSLRVKQETQYF.

The chain has TRBV5-1 and TRBJ2-5, with D hard to call. Germline V lookup: CDR1 SGHRS, CDR2 YFSETQ. This CDR3 is built from 14 residues. V shed 4 bases and J shed 5 bases, with 15 bases lying between them. The CDR3 here is CASSRSLGSETQYF. CDR3 bases: TGCGCCAGCAGCCGATCTCTAGGTTCCGAGACCCAGTACTTC.

The V gene is TRBV25-1, the J gene TRBJ2-5, with 8 bases identical to TRBD2. CDR3 length: 14 amino acids. Germline trimming cut 4 bases from V and 4 bases from J; bases unmatched to any gene: 5. Germline CDR1 is MGHDK and CDR2 is SYGVNS. The CDR3 reads CASSVGGAPETQYF. In DNA form, the CDR3 reads TGTGCCAGCAGTGTCGGGGGGGCCCCAGAGACCCAGTACTTC.

In its sample, this clone was seen once. The CDR3 spells CASRRTGGTERNYEQYF. CDR3 bases: TGTGCCAGCAGGCGGACAGGGGGGACTGAAAGAAACTACGAGCAGTACTTC. The V gene is TRBV11-2, the J gene TRBJ2-7, with TRBD1 identical over 10 bases. V shed 6 bases, J shed 3 bases, and the junction held 14 bases outside the gene matches. Germline lookup yields CDR1 SGHAT and CDR2 FQNNGV. The CDR3 covers 17 residues.

This chain uses TRBV15 with TRBJ2-3; 8 nucleotides line up with TRBD2. This CDR3 comprises 17 residues. The germline V gene has CDR1 LNHNV and CDR2 YYDKDF (reference sequence). The ends lost 3 bases at V and 5 bases at J; junction bases unmatched: 13. This CDR3 is CATSSFPGGGYKDTQYF. The CDR3 DNA reads as TGTGCCACCAGCAGCTTCCCGGGGGGGGGCTATAAAGATACGCAGTATTTT.